This T cell receptor beta chain was captured in a study of early T cells in non-severe SARS-CoV-2 infection. Study background: RNA in bulk from unsorted whole blood was sequenced, and chains were unpaired. Study-level results: Matching with VDJdb favored anti-spike CD8 responses (missing private and CD4 specificities).

The CDR3 consists of 13 residues. Per germline, CDR1 KGHSH and CDR2 LQKENI. V was clipped by 8 bases and J by 4 bases; unmatched bases: 8. This clonotype has a count of ten or more. Its antigen is as yet unknown. MiXCR, run by TCRdb on the 5' RACE reads, gives a single entry per CDR3 protein. The sample has under 70,000 distinct CDR3 sequences, about 13% seen once. The receptor's source is an adult who was a healthcare worker with PCR-confirmed SARS-CoV-2 infection or an uninfected control (not recorded which). The sample consisted of whole blood. The chain uses TRBV18 and TRBJ2-7, with 7 bases aligning to TRBD2. The CDR3 DNA reads as TGTGCCAGCGACCGCGGGGGTAGATACGAGCAGTACTTC. Protein: CASDRGGRYEQYF.